This TCR beta chain was sequenced in a study of CD8 T cells in Susac syndrome. It was with random hexamers that about 0.45 to 1 ug RNA was reverse transcribed. TCRdb independently ran MiXCR on the immunoSEQ multiplex PCR reads; one entry per CDR3 protein. The sample holds approximately 180,000 distinct CDR3 sequences, roughly 94% seen once. This clonotype was counted a few times. Sequencing was performed on CD4+ T cells from PBMCs. The source is a human donor with Susac syndrome.

The CDR3 here is CASSLRDSYNEQFF. As DNA, the CDR3 is TGTGCCAGCAGTTTGCGGGACTCCTACAATGAGCAGTTCTTC. This chain links TRBV28 with TRBJ2-1; D might be TRBD2 (6 bases). This CDR3 spans 14 amino acids. Trimming removed 3 bases at V and 0 bases at J, with 6 bases between. The V gene's germline CDR1 is MDHEN and CDR2 SYDVKM.